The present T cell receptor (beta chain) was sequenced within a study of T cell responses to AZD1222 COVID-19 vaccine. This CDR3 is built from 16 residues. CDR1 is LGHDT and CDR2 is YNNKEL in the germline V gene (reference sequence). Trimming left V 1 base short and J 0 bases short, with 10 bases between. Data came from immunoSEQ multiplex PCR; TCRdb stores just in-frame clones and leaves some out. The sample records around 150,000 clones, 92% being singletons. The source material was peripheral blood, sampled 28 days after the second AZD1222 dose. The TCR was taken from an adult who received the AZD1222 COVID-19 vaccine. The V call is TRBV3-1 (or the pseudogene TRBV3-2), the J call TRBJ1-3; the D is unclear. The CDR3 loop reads CASSQASGFSGNTIYF. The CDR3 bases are TGTGCCAGCAGCCAAGCCTCTGGCTTCTCTGGAAACACCATATATTTT.